This paragraph reports one T cell receptor (beta chain). Seattle enrolled patients during active infection and tracked them longitudinally. Germline CDR1 is MNHEY and CDR2 is SMNVEV (reference sequence). The CDR3 length is 18 residues. Trimming took 5 bases from V and 1 from J; bases not matched to a gene: 11. Authors' processing steps: Estimation of nucleated cell counts relied on the amplification of reference gene primers. Measured with immunoSEQ multiplex PCR; TCRdb has only the in-frame clones, and not every one. V, J and clone size derive from that table, while D and trimming were established from the DNA sequence. The sample has a few hundred thousand clones, 85% to 90% seen once; the top ten hold about 1%. The data were obtained in a study of blood T cell repertoires in COVID-19. Study-level background: T cells, B-cell-depleted T cells, or PBMCs supplied cDNA or gDNA.

What was sequenced was peripheral blood. This receptor was taken from a woman aged 40 to 49 with COVID-19, enrolled during active disease. This rearrangement joins TRBV27 to TRBJ2-6; 7 nucleotides align to TRBD1. CDR3 bases: TGTGCCAGCAGTCCTGACAGGGTTCGTGCATCTGGGGCCAACGTCCTGACTTTC. Residues: CASSPDRVRASGANVLTF.